This TCR beta chain emerged from a study of Tregs in tolerant kidney transplant recipients. Method: immunoSEQ multiplex PCR; TCRdb's copy keeps in-frame clones and lacks some. The sample has about 83,000 clones, 98% seen once; the top ten hold over 0.45%. To note about this clone: The antigen is undetermined.

Broader study findings: Biological reproducibility was not directly addressed in this study.

V shed 5 bases, J shed 1 base, and the junction held 14 bases outside the gene matches. Germline loops: CDR1 SGHVS, CDR2 FNYEAQ. The CDR3 spans 19 residues. J is TRBJ2-5 and V is TRBV7-6; 12 nucleotides align to TRBD2. Here the sequenced sample was CD4+ T cells from blood, taken before the transplant. This receptor was identified in a human donor who received a combined kidney and bone marrow transplant. This CDR3 is CASSPEPGLAGTTQETQYF. In DNA form, the CDR3 reads TGTGCCAGCAGCCCTGAACCGGGACTAGCGGGCACAACCCAAGAGACCCAGTACTTC.